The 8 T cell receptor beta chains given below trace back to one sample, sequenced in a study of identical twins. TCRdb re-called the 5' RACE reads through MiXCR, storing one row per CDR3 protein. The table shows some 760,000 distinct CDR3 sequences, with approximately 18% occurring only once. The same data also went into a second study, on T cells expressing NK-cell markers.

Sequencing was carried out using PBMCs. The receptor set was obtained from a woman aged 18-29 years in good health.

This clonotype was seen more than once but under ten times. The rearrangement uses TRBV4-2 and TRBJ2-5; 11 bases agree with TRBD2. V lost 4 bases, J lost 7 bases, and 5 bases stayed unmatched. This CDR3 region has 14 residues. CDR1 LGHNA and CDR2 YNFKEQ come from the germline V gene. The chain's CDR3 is CASSPPSGGRTQYF. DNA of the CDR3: TGTGCCAGCAGCCCCCCTAGCGGGGGGAGGACCCAGTACTTC.

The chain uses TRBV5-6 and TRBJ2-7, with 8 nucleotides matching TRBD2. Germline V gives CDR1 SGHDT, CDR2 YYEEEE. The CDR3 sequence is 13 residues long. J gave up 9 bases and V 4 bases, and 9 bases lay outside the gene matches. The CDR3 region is CASSPGLVCGQYF. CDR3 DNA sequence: TGTGCCAGCAGCCCGGGACTAGTCTGTGGGCAGTACTTC. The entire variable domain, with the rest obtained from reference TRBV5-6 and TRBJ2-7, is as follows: DAGVTQSPTHLIKTRGQQVTLRCSPKSGHDTVSWYQQALGQGPQFIFQYYEEEERQRGNFPDRFSGHQFPNYSSELNVNALLLGDSALYLCASSPGLVCGQYFGPGTRLTVT.

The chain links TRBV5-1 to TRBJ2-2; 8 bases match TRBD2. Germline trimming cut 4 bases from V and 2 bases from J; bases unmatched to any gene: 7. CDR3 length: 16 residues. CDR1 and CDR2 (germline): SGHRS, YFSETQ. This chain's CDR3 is CASSVKTSVNTGELFF. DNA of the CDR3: TGCGCCAGCAGCGTAAAGACTAGCGTAAACACCGGGGAGCTGTTTTTT.

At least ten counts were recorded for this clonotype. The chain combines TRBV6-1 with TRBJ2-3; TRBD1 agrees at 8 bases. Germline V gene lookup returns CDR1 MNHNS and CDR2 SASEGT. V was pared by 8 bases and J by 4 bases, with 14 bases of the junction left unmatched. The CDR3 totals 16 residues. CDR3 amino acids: CASGHGGRGLADTQYF. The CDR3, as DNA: TGTGCCAGCGGGCATGGGGGCAGGGGGCTGGCAGATACGCAGTATTTT.

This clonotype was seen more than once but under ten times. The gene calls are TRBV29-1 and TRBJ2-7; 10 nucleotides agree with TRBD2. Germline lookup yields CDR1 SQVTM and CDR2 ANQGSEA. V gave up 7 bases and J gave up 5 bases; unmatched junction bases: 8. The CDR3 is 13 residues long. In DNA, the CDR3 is TGCAGCGCGTATAGCGGGAGGAACCACGAGCAGTACTTC. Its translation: CSAYSGRNHEQYF.

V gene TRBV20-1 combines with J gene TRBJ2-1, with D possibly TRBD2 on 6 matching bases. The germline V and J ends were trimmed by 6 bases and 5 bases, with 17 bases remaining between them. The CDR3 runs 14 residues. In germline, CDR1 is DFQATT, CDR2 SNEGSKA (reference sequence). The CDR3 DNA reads TGCAGTGCCACGAGGGAGGTCCTAAACAATGAGCAGTTCTTC. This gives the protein CSATREVLNNEQFF.

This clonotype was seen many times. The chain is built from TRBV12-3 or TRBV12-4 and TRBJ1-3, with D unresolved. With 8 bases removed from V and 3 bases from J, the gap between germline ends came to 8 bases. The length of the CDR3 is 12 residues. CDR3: CASRPVGNTIYF. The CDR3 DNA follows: TGTGCCAGCCGTCCCGTTGGAAACACCATATATTTT.

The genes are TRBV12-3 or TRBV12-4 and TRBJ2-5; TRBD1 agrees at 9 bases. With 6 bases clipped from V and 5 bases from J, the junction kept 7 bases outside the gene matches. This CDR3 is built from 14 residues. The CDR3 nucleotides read TGTGCCAGCAGACCGGGACAGGGTTTTGAGACCCAGTACTTC. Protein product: CASRPGQGFETQYF.